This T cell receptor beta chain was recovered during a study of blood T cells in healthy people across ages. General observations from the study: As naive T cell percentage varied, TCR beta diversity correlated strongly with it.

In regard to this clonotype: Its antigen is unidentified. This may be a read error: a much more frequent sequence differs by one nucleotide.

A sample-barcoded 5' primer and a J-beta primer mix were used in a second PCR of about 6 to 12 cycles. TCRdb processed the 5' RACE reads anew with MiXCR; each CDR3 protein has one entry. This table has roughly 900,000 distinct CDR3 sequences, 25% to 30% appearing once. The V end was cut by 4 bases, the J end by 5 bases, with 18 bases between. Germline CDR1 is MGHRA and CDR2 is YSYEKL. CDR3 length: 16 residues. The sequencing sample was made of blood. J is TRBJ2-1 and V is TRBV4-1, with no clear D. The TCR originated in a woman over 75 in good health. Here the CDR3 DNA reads TGCGCCAGCAGCCCCCCTTCGGGCCTCGCCGACAATGAGCAGTTCTTC. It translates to CASSPPSGLADNEQFF.